This is a list of T cell receptor beta chains from one sample in a study of cytomegalovirus exposure and HLA in healthy donors. Only in-frame clones appear in the TCRdb table, and some are missing; sequencing was by immunoSEQ multiplex PCR. The sample holds approximately 140,000 clones. The sample comprised PBMCs. These receptors were obtained from a woman between 50 and 59 years old in good health and CMV-seronegative. CDR3s include the opening cysteine and the closing phenylalanine or tryptophan. D genes are given only for firm matches.

J gene,D gene,V gene,CDR3 DNA,CDR3 protein
TRBJ1-4,.,TRBV9,TGTGCCAGCAGCCGGCAGATGGGGGGGGATGAAAAACTGTTTTTT,CASSRQMGGDEKLFF
TRBJ2-5,TRBD2,TRBV5-1,TGCGCCAGCAGCGCCCTAGCGGGAGGAAAAGAGACCCAGTACTTC,CASSALAGGKETQYF
TRBJ2-5,TRBD2,TRBV5-1,TGCGCCAGCAGCCCCGGGGAGGGCGGGATAAGACTAGCGGGCCTCCAAGAGACCCAGTACTTC,CASSPGEGGIRLAGLQETQYF
TRBJ1-1,.,TRBV5-1,TGCGCCAGCAGCTTGCGTCAGGCCCTACGCACTGAAGCTTTCTTT,CASSLRQALRTEAFF
TRBJ1-5,.,TRBV28,TGTGCCAGCATCCTTGGAGGGATCGGTCAGCCCCAGCATTTT,CASILGGIGQPQHF
TRBJ2-3,.,TRBV19,TGTGCCAGTAGTATTGTCCCCCCCCTCCTATGGTATTTT,CASSIVPPLLWYF
TRBJ2-1,TRBD2,TRBV15,TGTGCCACCAGCACTTTTAGCGGGAGTTCCTACAATGAGCAGTTCTTC,CATSTFSGSSYNEQFF
TRBJ1-2,TRBD1,TRBV9,TGTGCCAGCAGCGTTTCCCAGGGGGTAGGCTATGGCTACACCTTC,CASSVSQGVGYGYTF
TRBJ1-6,.,TRBV7-6,TGTGCCACCACGGGGGGGACTCGATTCTCACCCCTCCACTTT,CATTGGTRFSPLHF
TRBJ1-1,.,TRBV20-1,TGCAGTGCTAGTAACTTGCCTGCTTTCTTT,CSASNLPAFF
TRBJ2-7,.,TRBV7-2,TGTGCCAGCAGCTTAGTGAGGGACTTGGACGAGCAGTACTTC,CASSLVRDLDEQYF
TRBJ1-1,.,TRBV29-1,TGCAGCACCGGACCCGGGAGTTCTGAAGCTTTCTTT,CSTGPGSSEAFF
TRBJ1-1,.,TRBV10-3,TGTGCCATCACAAACCAGGGTGTCACTGAAGCTTTCTTT,CAITNQGVTEAFF
TRBJ2-3,.,TRBV7-2,TGTGCCAGCAACCCGGGCAGGGGTGGAGATACGCAGTATTTT,CASNPGRGGDTQYF
TRBJ2-7,.,TRBV7-9,TGTGCCAGCAGCTCGGACACCTCCTACGAGCAGTACTTC,CASSSDTSYEQYF
TRBJ2-5,TRBD1,TRBV4-2,TGTGCCAGCAGCCAGAACAGGGGAGAGACCCAGTACTTC,CASSQNRGETQYF
TRBJ2-5,TRBD1,TRBV5-1,TGCGCCAGCAGCCCGACAGGGTTAGAGACCCAGTACTTC,CASSPTGLETQYF
TRBJ2-3,.,TRBV6-1,TGTGCCAGCAGCATCCGGGGGTCAGATACGCAGTATTTT,CASSIRGSDTQYF
TRBJ2-7,TRBD1,TRBV27,TGTGCCAGCAGTTTGGCGGCCGGGACAGCCTTTTACGAGCAGTACTTC,CASSLAAGTAFYEQYF
TRBJ1-5,.,TRBV6-1,TGTGCCAGCAGTGGACAGATGGGTCAGCCCCAGCATTTT,CASSGQMGQPQHF
TRBJ1-5,.,TRBV5-5,TGTGCCAGCAGCTTCATGCAGGGCGGCCAGCCCCAGCATTTT,CASSFMQGGQPQHF
TRBJ2-3,.,TRBV5-1,TGCGCCAGCAGCTTGCAACAGACTATTTCCACAGATACGCAGTATTTT,CASSLQQTISTDTQYF
TRBJ2-2,TRBD1,TRBV19,TGTGCCAGTAGTTGGGACAGAAACACCGGGGAGCTGTTTTTT,CASSWDRNTGELFF
TRBJ2-7,.,TRBV7-3,TGTGCCAGCAGCTTCGACAGCTCGTCCGAGCAGTACTTC,CASSFDSSSEQYF
TRBJ1-5,TRBD1,TRBV5-1,TGCGCCAGCAGCCTCTTTGGGGACAGCGATCAGCCCCAGCATTTT,CASSLFGDSDQPQHF
TRBJ2-7,TRBD1,TRBV10-1,TGCGCCAGCAGTGAAGGGACAGGGCCTTTCTACGAGCAGTACTTC,CASSEGTGPFYEQYF
TRBJ2-1,TRBD2,TRBV7-2,TGTGCCAGCAGCTCCCAGGGACTAGCGGGGTTTAATGAGCAGTTCTTC,CASSSQGLAGFNEQFF
TRBJ1-5,.,TRBV28,TGTGCCAGCACCGGTCTTAAGCGACAGCCCCAGCATTTT,CASTGLKRQPQHF
TRBJ2-5,TRBD2,TRBV7-3,TGTGCCAGCAGGAGACTAGCGGGAGTGGTTGAGACCCAGTACTTC,CASRRLAGVVETQYF
TRBJ2-7,.,TRBV6-5,TGTGCCAGCAGTTACTCAGGAGGGGGGGACGAGCAGTACTTC,CASSYSGGGDEQYF
TRBJ1-6,.,TRBV7-9,TGTGCCAGCAGCTTAGCACAGGGCGGAGGTTCACCCCTCCACTTT,CASSLAQGGGSPLHF
TRBJ2-2,TRBD2,TRBV11-1,TGTGCCAGCAGCCAGACTAGCGGGAGGCAGGTCGGGGAGCTGTTTTTT,CASSQTSGRQVGELFF
TRBJ2-5,TRBD1,TRBV19,TGTGCCAGTAGTATTACAGGGGCGCAAGAGACCCAGTACTTC,CASSITGAQETQYF
TRBJ1-1,.,TRBV4-2,TGTGCCAGCAGCCAAGCCAAGGGCGGGACTGAAGCTTTCTTT,CASSQAKGGTEAFF
TRBJ2-7,TRBD1,TRBV7-2,TGTGCCAGCAGCGCCCGAGGGGGCATTTACGAGCAGTACTTC,CASSARGGIYEQYF
TRBJ2-3,.,TRBV14,TGTGCCAGCAGCCCCAGAGGAGTTACAGATACGCAGTATTTT,CASSPRGVTDTQYF
TRBJ2-3,TRBD2,TRBV4-1,TGCGCCAGCAGCTTTCTTAGCGGGAGCACAGATACGCAGTATTTT,CASSFLSGSTDTQYF
TRBJ1-6,TRBD1,TRBV7-3,TGTGCCAGCAGCTTAGGACGAGGGGGCAGCGAGTCACCCCTCCACTTT,CASSLGRGGSESPLHF
TRBJ1-4,.,TRBV5-4,TGTGCCAGCAGCCAGGCGGGGGTTAATGAAAAACTGTTTTTT,CASSQAGVNEKLFF
TRBJ2-2,.,TRBV4-1,TGCGCCAGCAGCTACCCAACAGGGACCGGGGAGCTGTTTTTT,CASSYPTGTGELFF
TRBJ2-1,TRBD1,TRBV27,TGTGCCAGCAGAACCTCGATGGGGACAGGGGGGATGGGGGAGCAGTTCTTC,CASRTSMGTGGMGEQFF
TRBJ2-1,TRBD1,TRBV11-1,TGTGCCAGCAGCTTAGACGCCGGGACAGGGGATGAGCAGTTCTTC,CASSLDAGTGDEQFF
TRBJ2-7,TRBD1,TRBV15,TGTGCCACCAGCAGGGGGGGTGGGACAGGGTCCTACGAGCAGTACTTC,CATSRGGGTGSYEQYF
TRBJ2-5,.,TRBV5-1,TGCGCCAGCAGCTTGGAAGGAGGGGTCCCAGAGACCCAGTACTTC,CASSLEGGVPETQYF